Each of the 6 T cell receptor beta chains below was sequenced from the same sample in a study of preoperative IRX-2 immunotherapy in early breast cancer. As for treatment: preoperative locoregional IRX-2 cytokine immunotherapy. Libraries were prepared by immunoSEQ multiplex PCR; TCRdb keeps only in-frame clonotypes and omits some of them. The sample includes approximately 12,000 clones, roughly 88% of them seen just once. This specimen was acquired from a patient treated with IRX-2 immunotherapy. All receptors come from a human donor with breast cancer.

The chain is built from TRBV7-3 and TRBJ2-2, with D perhaps matching TRBD1 (5 bases). With 8 bases removed from V and 4 bases from J, the gap between germline ends came to 14 bases. Germline V gene data show CDR1 as SGHTA and CDR2 as FQGTGA. The length of the CDR3 is 14 residues. The CDR3, as DNA: TGTGCCAGCCGCGTCGACAGTTCCACCGGGGAGCTGTTTTTT. Translated: CASRVDSSTGELFF.

This sequence joins TRBV27 and TRBJ1-6; the match to TRBD1 covers 7 bases. In germline, CDR1 is MNHEY, CDR2 SMNVEV (reference sequence). The CDR3 consists of 14 residues. V shed 6 bases, J shed 5 bases, and the junction held 4 bases outside the gene matches. CDR3 in amino acids: CASSSGQNNSPLHF. CDR3 nucleotide sequence: TGTGCCAGCAGCTCGGGACAGAATAATTCACCCCTCCACTTT.

V usage is TRBV7-3 and J usage is TRBJ2-1; D not resolved. Germline V gene lookup returns CDR1 SGHTA and CDR2 FQGTGA. The CDR3 spans 13 residues. Trimming removed 4 bases at V and 4 bases at J, with 8 bases between. CDR3 nucleotide sequence: TGTGCCAGCAGCTCACAACCTTACAATGAGCAGTTCTTC. Translated, it gives CASSSQPYNEQFF.

In this sample, this clone turned up a few times. This chain joins TRBV28 and TRBJ1-1; 10 bases align to TRBD1. The CDR3 spans 15 residues. Germline V gene data show CDR1 as MDHEN and CDR2 as SYDVKM. Losses at the gene ends were 8 bases for V and 5 bases for J; bases not matched to a gene: 11. Here the CDR3 reads CASLIPGQGKTEAFF. As DNA, the CDR3 is TGTGCCAGCCTAATTCCGGGACAGGGGAAGACTGAAGCTTTCTTT.

This chain joins TRBV25-1 and TRBJ1-5; D unclear. Germline V CDR1 and CDR2: MGHDK, SYGVNS. V gave up 7 bases and J gave up 4 bases, with 8 bases separating them. The CDR3 consists of 12 residues. The CDR3 DNA follows: TGTGCCAGCAATTTGGGTAATCAGCCCCAGCATTTT. Protein: CASNLGNQPQHF.

The J gene is TRBJ1-5, the V gene TRBV28; a weak D match, TRBD1 (6 bases). Germline assignment: CDR1 MDHEN and CDR2 SYDVKM. The V end lost 7 bases, the J end lost 6 bases, and 10 bases lay between the germline ends. This CDR3 comprises 12 residues. CDR3 sequence (DNA): TGTGCCAGCACAAAACAGGGTCAGCCCCAGCATTTT. Amino acid sequence: CASTKQGQPQHF. Full variable domain (rest looked up from reference TRBV28 and TRBJ1-5): DVKVTQSSRYLVKRTGEKVFLECVQDMDHENMFWYRQDPGLGLRLIYFSYDVKMKEKGDIPEGYSVSREKKERFSLILESASTNQTSMYLCASTKQGQPQHFGDGTRLSIL.